These 14 T cell receptor beta chains originate from one sample sequenced in a study of cytomegalovirus exposure and HLA in healthy donors. Sequencing used immunoSEQ multiplex PCR; TCRdb keeps in-frame clones, though not all of them. The table shows 350,000 or so clones, with 86% occurring only once. The specimen was PBMCs. Receptors originate from a woman under 30 in good health and CMV-seronegative.

This sequence joins TRBV4-3 and TRBJ2-3, with D maybe TRBD1 (5 bases). V dropped 1 base and J dropped 2 bases, with 10 bases sitting between them. Germline lookup yields CDR1 LGHNA and CDR2 YSLEER. The CDR3 extends over 15 amino acids. For the CDR3, the DNA is TGCGCCAGCAGCCAAGGACAGAAACTCACAGATACGCAGTATTTT. Translated: CASSQGQKLTDTQYF.

This CDR3 reads CASSLSGEGTDTQYF. The CDR3 DNA reads as TGTGCCAGCAGTTTAAGCGGGGAGGGGACAGATACGCAGTATTTT. This chain joins TRBV7-2 and TRBJ2-3; 7 bases match TRBD2. Germline trimming cut 6 bases from V and 3 bases from J; bases unmatched to any gene: 9. This CDR3 has 15 residues. CDR1 is SGHTA, CDR2 FQGNSA, per germline.

The chain combines TRBV4-2 with TRBJ1-2; 7 bases match TRBD1. The V gene's germline CDR1 is LGHNA and CDR2 YNFKEQ. Trimming at V came to 1 base and at J to 5 bases, leaving 4 bases not matched to a gene. The CDR3 runs to 14 residues. The CDR3: CASSQGTGDYGYTF. The CDR3 coding sequence is TGTGCCAGCAGCCAAGGGACAGGAGATTATGGCTACACCTTC.

CDR3 region: CASSLSGTGGNEQFF. CDR3 sequence (DNA): TGTGCCAGCAGCCTCTCCGGGACTGGGGGGAATGAGCAGTTCTTC. The chain links TRBV7-2 to TRBJ2-1, with D possibly matching TRBD2 (6 bases). The germline V gene encodes CDR1 SGHTA and CDR2 FQGNSA. The CDR3 is made up of 15 amino acids. Trimming removed 5 bases from V and 7 bases from J, with 18 bases in between.

The V gene is TRBV7-6, the J gene TRBJ2-1, with 11 positions matching TRBD2. V dropped 5 bases and J dropped 9; count of bases not matched to a gene: 6. The CDR3 covers 14 residues. Germline values: CDR1 SGHVS, CDR2 FNYEAQ. CDR3 DNA: TGTGCCAGCAGCCCGACTAGCGGGACAGCTGAGCAGTTCTTC. The encoded protein is CASSPTSGTAEQFF. Variable domain in full (rest from reference TRBV7-6 and TRBJ2-1): GAGVSQSPRYKVTKRGQDVALRCDPISGHVSLYWYRQALGQGPEFLTYFNYEAQQDKSGLPNDRFSAERPEGSISTLTIQRTEQRDSAMYRCASSPTSGTAEQFFGPGTRLTVL.

The chain employs TRBV27 and TRBJ1-3; the D gene is possibly TRBD1 (5 bases). The CDR3 sequence is 18 residues long. Trimming stripped 0 bases from V and 0 bases from J, with 15 bases between. From germline, CDR1 is MNHEY and CDR2 SMNVEV (reference sequence). The CDR3 bases are TGTGCCAGCAGTTTATCGTGGGGGGACGCAGCCTCTGGAAACACCATATATTTT. Its translation: CASSLSWGDAASGNTIYF.

The chain combines TRBV2 with TRBJ2-1; D is possibly TRBD2 (5 bases). The germline CDR1 and CDR2 sequences are SNHLY and FYNNEI. V was shortened by 8 bases and J by 6 bases, with 8 bases between the two germline ends. The CDR3 length is 11 residues. For the CDR3, the DNA is TGTGCCAGCTGGAGGCCCAATGAGCAGTTCTTC. Its protein is CASWRPNEQFF.

With respect to this clone: Additional DNA sequences in this sample encode the identical CDR3. This rearrangement joins TRBV9 to TRBJ1-5; possibly TRBD1 for D (5 bases). V was pared by 2 bases and J by 0 bases, with 9 bases between. CDR3 length: 15 amino acids. CDR1 SGDLS and CDR2 YYNGEE come from the germline V gene. The CDR3 DNA sequence: TGTGCCAGCAGCGTGGGTCAGGGTAGCAATCAGCCCCAGCATTTT. Its translation is CASSVGQGSNQPQHF.

V and J are TRBV29-1 and TRBJ2-7; TRBD2 might be the D (6 bases). V lost 5 bases, J lost 6 bases, and 23 bases lay in between. Germline values: CDR1 SQVTM, CDR2 ANQGSEA. The CDR3 is made up of 15 amino acids. The CDR3 DNA sequence: TGCAGCGTTAAGTTTCTGGAAACTAGCATCTCCGAGCAGTACTTC. Residues: CSVKFLETSISEQYF.

The chain links TRBV7-7 to TRBJ2-5; 12 nucleotides line up with TRBD2. The CDR3 consists of 17 residues. CDR1 is SSHAT and CDR2 is FNYEAQ in the germline V gene (reference sequence). Losses at the gene ends were 1 base for V and 2 bases for J; bases not matched to a gene: 5. The CDR3 nucleotides are TGTGCCAGCAGCTTAGGGACTAGCGGGACCCCACAAGAGACCCAGTACTTC. Translated: CASSLGTSGTPQETQYF.

This clone was observed a single time. The genes are TRBV7-2 and TRBJ2-1, with D unresolved. Germline CDR1 SGHTA, CDR2 FQGNSA. The CDR3 is made up of 14 amino acids. V was clipped by 0 bases and J by 7 bases, with 10 bases between them. This CDR3 reads CASSLAVAANEQFF. CDR3 coding DNA: TGTGCCAGCAGCTTAGCGGTCGCGGCAAATGAGCAGTTCTTC.

The chain is built from TRBV18 and TRBJ2-7, with D tentatively TRBD1 (5 bases). Germline CDR1 and CDR2: KGHSH and LQKENI. Trimming took 2 bases from V and 4 from J, leaving 9 bases between them. The CDR3 consists of 13 residues. The CDR3 sequence: CASSPSREYEQYF. The CDR3 DNA reads TGTGCCAGCTCACCATCCAGGGAATACGAGCAGTACTTC.

The rearrangement links TRBV4-3 to TRBJ1-2; TRBD1 is a possible D gene (6 bases). Germline V gene lookup returns CDR1 LGHNA and CDR2 YSLEER. V was clipped by 0 bases and J by 6 bases, with 14 bases between them. This CDR3 comprises 15 residues. CDR3 in amino acids: CASSQDLDNRDGYTF. In DNA, the CDR3 is TGCGCCAGCAGCCAAGATCTGGATAACAGGGATGGCTACACCTTC.

The rearrangement joins TRBV19 to TRBJ2-2; 8 bases map to TRBD1. This CDR3 contains 15 residues. CDR1 is LNHDA, CDR2 SQIVND, per germline (reference sequence). The V gene end was trimmed by 9 bases and the J gene end by 6 bases; junction bases not matched to a gene: 12. CDR3 sequence: CASLGQGPSAGELFF. Here the CDR3 DNA reads TGTGCCAGCTTAGGACAGGGCCCCTCCGCCGGGGAGCTGTTTTTT.